The rows below give T cell receptor beta chains drawn from one sample of a study of blood T cell repertoires in COVID-19. Only in-frame clones appear in the TCRdb table, and some are missing; sequencing was by immunoSEQ multiplex PCR. The sample carries about 370,000 clones, more than 70% recorded once. Sequencing was carried out using peripheral blood. All receptors come from a woman aged 25 to 39 with COVID-19, enrolled during active disease. The CDR3 runs from the conserved cysteine through the conserved F or W. The D gene is left open where the match is weak. Clone size is not always given. Where it is, it says once, few, many or a class for expanded clones.

CDR3nt: TGTGCCATCAGGAGACAGGGGAGTCCTGAAGCTTTCTTT; CDR3aa: CAIRRQGSPEAFF; v_gene: TRBV10-3; abundance: -; d_gene: TRBD1; j_gene: TRBJ1-1
CDR3nt: TGTGCCACCCATCGACAGACTGGTAATGAAAAACTGTTTTTT; CDR3aa: CATHRQTGNEKLFF; v_gene: TRBV6-5; abundance: once; d_gene: -; j_gene: TRBJ1-4
CDR3nt: TGTGCCACCAGTGGCGGGGGTGCCAAAAACATTCAGTACTTC; CDR3aa: CATSGGGAKNIQYF; v_gene: TRBV24-1; abundance: -; d_gene: TRBD2; j_gene: TRBJ2-4
CDR3nt: TGCGCCAGCAGCCAAGAATTGGGACAGAGGTATGGCTACACCTTC; CDR3aa: CASSQELGQRYGYTF; v_gene: TRBV4-3; abundance: -; d_gene: TRBD1; j_gene: TRBJ1-2
CDR3nt: TGTGCCAGCAGCCGACAGGGGCCCGGGGAGCTGTTTTTT; CDR3aa: CASSRQGPGELFF; v_gene: TRBV7-9; abundance: -; d_gene: TRBD1; j_gene: TRBJ2-2
CDR3nt: TGTGCCAGCAGCTTAGTTTCCAGCGGGGGGTACAATGAGCAGTTCTTC; CDR3aa: CASSLVSSGGYNEQFF; v_gene: TRBV7-2; abundance: -; d_gene: TRBD2; j_gene: TRBJ2-1
CDR3nt: TGCAGCACGGACAGTTACACTGAAGCTTTCTTT; CDR3aa: CSTDSYTEAFF; v_gene: TRBV29-1; abundance: few; d_gene: -; j_gene: TRBJ1-1
CDR3nt: TGTGCCATCACAGGGGGGAACACCGGGGAGCTGTTTTTT; CDR3aa: CAITGGNTGELFF; v_gene: TRBV10-3; abundance: -; d_gene: TRBD1; j_gene: TRBJ2-2
CDR3nt: TGCGCCAGCAGCTTGGATGGCGGAACTAGCACAGATACGCAGTATTTT; CDR3aa: CASSLDGGTSTDTQYF; v_gene: TRBV5-1; abundance: few; d_gene: -; j_gene: TRBJ2-3
CDR3nt: TGCGCCAGCAGCCAGTCTGGGGCTGAGCAGTTCTTC; CDR3aa: CASSQSGAEQFF; v_gene: TRBV4-3; abundance: -; d_gene: -; j_gene: TRBJ2-1
CDR3nt: TGTGCCTGGAGTGTGCCATGGGGTCAGGGGTATGGCTACACCTTC; CDR3aa: CAWSVPWGQGYGYTF; v_gene: TRBV30; abundance: -; d_gene: -; j_gene: TRBJ1-2
CDR3nt: TGTGCCAGCAGTAGTAGAACCGGGACAGTAAATGAAAAACTGTTTTTT; CDR3aa: CASSSRTGTVNEKLFF; v_gene: TRBV28; abundance: -; d_gene: TRBD1; j_gene: TRBJ1-4
CDR3nt: TGTGCCAGCAGCCAAGTTCTAGCTGGGGACTACGAGCAGTACTTC; CDR3aa: CASSQVLAGDYEQYF; v_gene: TRBV4-2; abundance: -; d_gene: -; j_gene: TRBJ2-7
CDR3nt: TGCAGCGTGTCTACAGGGGCGGATCAGCCCCAGCATTTT; CDR3aa: CSVSTGADQPQHF; v_gene: TRBV29-1; abundance: -; d_gene: TRBD1; j_gene: TRBJ1-5
CDR3nt: TGTGCCATCAGTGAAACAGGCCGAGGTACCTACGAGCAGTACTTC; CDR3aa: CAISETGRGTYEQYF; v_gene: TRBV10-3; abundance: -; d_gene: -; j_gene: TRBJ2-7
CDR3nt: TGTGCCAGCAGCCTATTGGGGACAGGGACCCGCTACCGTCACAATGAGCAGTTCTTC; CDR3aa: CASSLLGTGTRYRHNEQFF; v_gene: TRBV3-1/TRBV3-2; abundance: -; d_gene: TRBD1; j_gene: TRBJ2-1
CDR3nt: TGTGCCACTACGGGGGGACTCTCCTACGAGCAGTACTTC; CDR3aa: CATTGGLSYEQYF; v_gene: TRBV28; abundance: -; d_gene: TRBD2; j_gene: TRBJ2-7
CDR3nt: TGTGCCAGCAGTCGACTCAGTACCGAGTCTAATGAGCAGTTCTTC; CDR3aa: CASSRLSTESNEQFF; v_gene: TRBV6-2/TRBV6-3; abundance: -; d_gene: -; j_gene: TRBJ2-1
CDR3nt: TGCGCCAGCAGCTTGGAGGGACAGGGGGCCATTAGCACAGATACGCAGTATTTT; CDR3aa: CASSLEGQGAISTDTQYF; v_gene: TRBV5-1; abundance: -; d_gene: TRBD1; j_gene: TRBJ2-3
CDR3nt: TGTGCCAGCAGCTTGAAGGTGGTTAGCGGGGGGGCGAACACCGGGGAGCTGTTTTTT; CDR3aa: CASSLKVVSGGANTGELFF; v_gene: TRBV5-6; abundance: -; d_gene: TRBD2; j_gene: TRBJ2-2
CDR3nt: TGCGCCAGCAGCCAAGAACCCGGGACTAGCGGGAGGGAAGGCACCGGGGAGCTGTTTTTT; CDR3aa: CASSQEPGTSGREGTGELFF; v_gene: TRBV4-3; abundance: -; d_gene: TRBD2; j_gene: TRBJ2-2
CDR3nt: TGTGCCAGCAGCGTAGCCCCCAATAGCGGGAGGGGCACAGATACGCAGTATTTT; CDR3aa: CASSVAPNSGRGTDTQYF; v_gene: TRBV9; abundance: once; d_gene: TRBD2; j_gene: TRBJ2-3
CDR3nt: TGTGCCAGCAGCGTTAGCGGGGGCCAGGGGACCGGGGAGCTGTTTTTT; CDR3aa: CASSVSGGQGTGELFF; v_gene: TRBV9; abundance: -; d_gene: TRBD2; j_gene: TRBJ2-2
CDR3nt: TGTGCCAGCAGCTCAAGAATCGGGACAGTCAGCAATCAGCCCCAGCATTTT; CDR3aa: CASSSRIGTVSNQPQHF; v_gene: TRBV11-2; abundance: once; d_gene: TRBD1; j_gene: TRBJ1-5
CDR3nt: TGTGCCAGCAGCAGAAGTCGAGGGTGGGCTAATGAAAAACTGTTTTTT; CDR3aa: CASSRSRGWANEKLFF; v_gene: TRBV2; abundance: -; d_gene: -; j_gene: TRBJ1-4
CDR3nt: TGTGCCAGCAGCCATATTAGATTGACAGGGTCTAGCACCGGGGAGCTGTTTTTT; CDR3aa: CASSHIRLTGSSTGELFF; v_gene: TRBV11-2; abundance: -; d_gene: TRBD1; j_gene: TRBJ2-2
CDR3nt: TGTGCCAGTAGTATAGAATTGGCGGCCGAGCAGTACTTC; CDR3aa: CASSIELAAEQYF; v_gene: TRBV19; abundance: -; d_gene: -; j_gene: TRBJ2-7
CDR3nt: TGCGCCAGCAGCTTAAGACAGGGGAGGGACACTGAAGCTTTCTTT; CDR3aa: CASSLRQGRDTEAFF; v_gene: TRBV5-1; abundance: -; d_gene: TRBD1; j_gene: TRBJ1-1
CDR3nt: TGTGCCAGCAGTGTAGCGAGCGGGGGCACAGATACGCAGTATTTT; CDR3aa: CASSVASGGTDTQYF; v_gene: TRBV6-4; abundance: few; d_gene: TRBD2; j_gene: TRBJ2-3
CDR3nt: TGTGCCAGTAGTATAGATCGATGGCAGGTTGAAGCTTTCTTT; CDR3aa: CASSIDRWQVEAFF; v_gene: TRBV19; abundance: -; d_gene: -; j_gene: TRBJ1-1
CDR3nt: TGTGCCAGCAGTTCACAGGGAGGGGATCAGCCCCAGCATTTT; CDR3aa: CASSSQGGDQPQHF; v_gene: TRBV6-6; abundance: -; d_gene: -; j_gene: TRBJ1-5
CDR3nt: TGTGCCAGCAGCTTGGGGCAGGGGCTGGGTGAAGCTTTCTTT; CDR3aa: CASSLGQGLGEAFF; v_gene: TRBV5-5; abundance: once; d_gene: -; j_gene: TRBJ1-1
CDR3nt: TGTGCCAGCAGCCGAGGGGACAGGATCGTTTACAATGAGCAGTTCTTC; CDR3aa: CASSRGDRIVYNEQFF; v_gene: TRBV28; abundance: -; d_gene: TRBD1; j_gene: TRBJ2-1
CDR3nt: TGTGCCAGCAGCGTTGGGGCCGACACCGGGGAGCTGTTTTTT; CDR3aa: CASSVGADTGELFF; v_gene: TRBV9; abundance: once; d_gene: -; j_gene: TRBJ2-2
CDR3nt: TGCGCCAGCAGCTTGGCCGGTCAGGTTCAAGAGACCCAGTACTTC; CDR3aa: CASSLAGQVQETQYF; v_gene: TRBV5-1; abundance: -; d_gene: -; j_gene: TRBJ2-5
CDR3nt: TGCGCCAGCAGTGAGTCTACGGTTCCCACAGATACGCAGTATTTT; CDR3aa: CASSESTVPTDTQYF; v_gene: TRBV10-1; abundance: -; d_gene: -; j_gene: TRBJ2-3
CDR3nt: TGTGCCACCAGTGATCCCGGGGTAGAGACCCAGTACTTC; CDR3aa: CATSDPGVETQYF; v_gene: TRBV24-1; abundance: -; d_gene: -; j_gene: TRBJ2-5
CDR3nt: TGTGCCAGCAGTGAGTGGGCGGGGGACTCCTACAATGAGCAGTTCTTC; CDR3aa: CASSEWAGDSYNEQFF; v_gene: TRBV2; abundance: -; d_gene: TRBD2; j_gene: TRBJ2-1
CDR3nt: TGTGCCAGCAGTGAAGACAGGGGGCCTAGCACAGATACGCAGTATTTT; CDR3aa: CASSEDRGPSTDTQYF; v_gene: TRBV6-1; abundance: -; d_gene: TRBD1; j_gene: TRBJ2-3
CDR3nt: TGCGCCAGCAGCCAAGGGGGAGCGGGCTTGAGTAATTACGAGCAGTACTTC; CDR3aa: CASSQGGAGLSNYEQYF; v_gene: TRBV4-1; abundance: few; d_gene: -; j_gene: TRBJ2-7
CDR3nt: TGCAGCGTTGAGGGGGGAGCTGGCGGCTACACCTTC; CDR3aa: CSVEGGAGGYTF; v_gene: TRBV29-1; abundance: -; d_gene: -; j_gene: TRBJ1-2
CDR3nt: TGTGCCAGCAGCCCGATGGACAGGGGGATGCAGTACTTC; CDR3aa: CASSPMDRGMQYF; v_gene: TRBV7-9; abundance: -; d_gene: TRBD1; j_gene: TRBJ2-7